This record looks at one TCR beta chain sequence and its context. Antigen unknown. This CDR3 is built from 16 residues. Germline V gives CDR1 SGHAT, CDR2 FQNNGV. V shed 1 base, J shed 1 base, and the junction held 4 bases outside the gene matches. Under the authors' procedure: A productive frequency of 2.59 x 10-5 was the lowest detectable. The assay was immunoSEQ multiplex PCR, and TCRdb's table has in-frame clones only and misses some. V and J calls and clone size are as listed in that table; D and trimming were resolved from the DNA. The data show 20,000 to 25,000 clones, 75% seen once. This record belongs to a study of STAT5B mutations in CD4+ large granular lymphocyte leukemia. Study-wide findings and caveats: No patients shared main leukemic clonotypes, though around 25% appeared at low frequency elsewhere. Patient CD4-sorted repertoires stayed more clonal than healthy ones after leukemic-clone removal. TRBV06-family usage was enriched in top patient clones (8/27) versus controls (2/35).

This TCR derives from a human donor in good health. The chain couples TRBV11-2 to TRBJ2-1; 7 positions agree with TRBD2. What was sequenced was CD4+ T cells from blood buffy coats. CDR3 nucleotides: TGTGCCAGCAGCTTAGGAGACGGGAGGTCCTACAATGAGCAGTTCTTC. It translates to CASSLGDGRSYNEQFF. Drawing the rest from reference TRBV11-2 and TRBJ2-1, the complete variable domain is EAGVAQSPRYKIIEKRQSVAFWCNPISGHATLYWYQQILGQGPKLLIQFQNNGVVDDSQLPKDRFSAERLKGVDSTLKIQPAKLEDSAVYLCASSLGDGRSYNEQFFGPGTRLTVL.